Each of the 11 T cell receptor beta chains below was sequenced from the same sample in a study of T cell responses to AZD1222 COVID-19 vaccine. Data came from immunoSEQ multiplex PCR; TCRdb stores just in-frame clones and leaves some out. The sample carries 90,000 to 100,000 clones, 85% to 90% recorded once. Sequenced here: peripheral blood, sampled on day 0 of AZD1222 vaccination. Receptor source: an adult in good health.

The chain is built from TRBV4-1 and TRBJ2-5, with 8 bases that match TRBD2. The CDR3 has 15 amino acids. Germline lookup yields CDR1 MGHRA and CDR2 YSYEKL. Unmatched junction bases numbered 6, after V lost 4 bases and J lost 2 bases. The CDR3: CASSPGSGEQETQYF. As DNA, the CDR3 is TGCGCCAGCAGCCCCGGTAGCGGGGAACAAGAGACCCAGTACTTC.

This chain links TRBV5-5 with TRBJ1-2; 7 bases map to TRBD1. Trimming cost V 6 bases and J 7 bases; bases outside gene matches: 9. Per the germline V gene, CDR1 is SGHKS and CDR2 is YYEKEE (reference sequence). This CDR3 spans 13 amino acids. CDR3 coding DNA: TGTGCCAGCACCCTCACAGGGGCTGGTGGCTACACCTTC. Protein: CASTLTGAGGYTF.

V gene TRBV5-4 combines with J gene TRBJ2-3; TRBD1 matches at 7 bases. Per germline, CDR1 SGHNT and CDR2 YYREEE (reference sequence). J gave up 1 base and V 4 bases, and 3 bases lay outside the gene matches. The CDR3 runs 14 residues. Here the CDR3 reads CASSPQGGTDTQYF. CDR3 sequence (DNA): TGTGCCAGCAGCCCCCAGGGGGGCACAGATACGCAGTATTTT.

This chain links TRBV19 with TRBJ1-5; no clear D gene. Germline V lookup: CDR1 LNHDA, CDR2 SQIVND (reference sequence). The CDR3 has 14 amino acids. V was shortened by 0 bases and J by 6 bases, with 9 bases between the two germline ends. The CDR3 coding sequence is TGTGCCAGTAGTATAGATTCCCCTCGTCAGCCCCAGCATTTT. This translates into CASSIDSPRQPQHF. The full variable domain, completed using reference TRBV19 and TRBJ1-5, is DGGITQSPKYLFRKEGQNVTLSCEQNLNHDAMYWYRQDPGQGLRLIYYSQIVNDFQKGDIAEGYSVSREKKESFPLTVTSAQKNPTAFYLCASSIDSPRQPQHFGDGTRLSIL.

The V gene is TRBV4-3, the J gene TRBJ2-7; 7 nucleotides align to TRBD1. CDR3 length equals 16 residues. Per germline, CDR1 LGHNA and CDR2 YSLEER. V lost 4 bases and J lost 0; bases outside the gene matches: 9. This chain's CDR3 is CASSRNTGVSSYEQYF. CDR3 DNA: TGCGCCAGCAGCCGGAATACAGGGGTCAGCTCCTACGAGCAGTACTTC.

This chain links TRBV11-2 with TRBJ2-5, with D tentatively TRBD2 (6 bases). This CDR3 has 14 residues. Trimming pared 5 bases from V and 2 bases from J, leaving 12 bases between. Germline-derived CDR1 and CDR2 are SGHAT and FQNNGV. The CDR3 DNA follows: TGTGCCAGCAGCCGCCGACTAGTTCAAGAGACCCAGTACTTC. Translating gives CASSRRLVQETQYF.

The rearrangement links TRBV5-5 to TRBJ1-4, with D unclear. This CDR3 region has 14 residues. CDR1 is SGHKS, CDR2 YYEKEE, per germline (reference sequence). V lost 3 bases, J lost 3 bases, and 9 bases lay in between. As DNA, the CDR3 is TGTGCCAGCAGCTCCCGATGGGCTAATGAAAAACTGTTTTTT. This sequence encodes CASSSRWANEKLFF.

This chain connects TRBV5-4 to TRBJ2-1, with D possibly called TRBD1 or TRBD2 (7 bases each). Germline V gene sequence: CDR1 SGHNT, CDR2 YYREEE (reference sequence). The V end lost 5 bases, the J end lost 3 bases, and 15 bases lay between the germline ends. This CDR3 is 15 amino acids long. CDR3 protein: CASSQGGSYYNEQFF. DNA for the CDR3: TGTGCCAGCAGTCAGGGGGGGTCGTACTACAATGAGCAGTTCTTC.

The chain couples TRBV6-2 or TRBV6-3 to TRBJ2-7; D unclear. The CDR3 totals 12 residues. Germline loops: CDR1 MNHEY, CDR2 SVGEGT. Trimming removed 5 bases from V and 7 bases from J, with 12 bases in between. The CDR3 DNA follows: TGTGCCAGCAGTCCCTCTCAGCGAGAGCAGTACTTC. Translation gives CASSPSQREQYF.

In its sample, this clone was seen once. The chain is built from TRBV28 and TRBJ1-5; no clear D. V was pared by 5 bases and J by 0 bases, with 14 bases between. Germline V CDR1 and CDR2: MDHEN, SYDVKM. The CDR3 length is 16 residues. The CDR3 nucleotides are TGTGCCAGCAGTGTCCTTTACAGCTATAGCAATCAGCCCCAGCATTTT. Residues: CASSVLYSYSNQPQHF.

The chain uses TRBV7-2 and TRBJ2-7; D tentatively reads TRBD1 or TRBD2 (5 bases each). The V gene's germline CDR1 is SGHTA and CDR2 FQGNSA. This CDR3 has 14 residues. The V end was cut by 0 bases, the J end by 4 bases, with 10 bases between. In DNA, the CDR3 is TGTGCCAGCAGCTTAGCCCAGGGACCTTACGAGCAGTACTTC. Encoded protein: CASSLAQGPYEQYF. Full variable domain (missing parts from reference TRBV7-2 and TRBJ2-7): GAGVSQSPSNKVTEKGKDVELRCDPISGHTALYWYRQSLGQGLEFLIYFQGNSAPDKSGLPSDRFSAERTGGSVSTLTIQRTQQEDSAVYLCASSLAQGPYEQYFGPGTRLTVT.